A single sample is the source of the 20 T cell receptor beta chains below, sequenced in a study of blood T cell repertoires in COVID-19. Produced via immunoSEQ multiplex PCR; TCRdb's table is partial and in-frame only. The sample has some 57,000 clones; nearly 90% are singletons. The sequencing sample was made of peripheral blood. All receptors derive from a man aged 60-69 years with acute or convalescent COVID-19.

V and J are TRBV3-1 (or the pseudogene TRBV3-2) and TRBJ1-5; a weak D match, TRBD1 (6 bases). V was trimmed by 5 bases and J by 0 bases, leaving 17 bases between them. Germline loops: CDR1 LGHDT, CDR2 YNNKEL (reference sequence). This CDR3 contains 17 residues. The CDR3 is CASSNRPTGYSNQPQHF. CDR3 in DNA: TGTGCCAGCAGCAATCGCCCGACAGGTTATAGCAATCAGCCCCAGCATTTT.

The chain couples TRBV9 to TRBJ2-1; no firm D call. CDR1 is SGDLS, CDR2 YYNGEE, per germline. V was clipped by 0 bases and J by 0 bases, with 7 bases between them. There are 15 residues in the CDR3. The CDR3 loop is CASSVGPSSYNEQFF. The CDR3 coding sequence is TGTGCCAGCAGCGTAGGGCCAAGCTCCTACAATGAGCAGTTCTTC.

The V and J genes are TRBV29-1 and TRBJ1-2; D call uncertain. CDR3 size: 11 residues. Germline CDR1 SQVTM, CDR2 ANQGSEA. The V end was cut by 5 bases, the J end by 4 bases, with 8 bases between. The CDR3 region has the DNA TGCAGCGTTCACTCCGGCTATGGCTACACCTTC. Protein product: CSVHSGYGYTF. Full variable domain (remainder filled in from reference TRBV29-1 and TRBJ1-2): SAVISQKPSRDICQRGTSLTIQCQVDSQVTMMFWYRQQPGQSLTLIATANQGSEATYESGFVIDKFPISRPNLTFSTLTVSNMSPEDSSIYLCSVHSGYGYTFGSGTRLTVV.

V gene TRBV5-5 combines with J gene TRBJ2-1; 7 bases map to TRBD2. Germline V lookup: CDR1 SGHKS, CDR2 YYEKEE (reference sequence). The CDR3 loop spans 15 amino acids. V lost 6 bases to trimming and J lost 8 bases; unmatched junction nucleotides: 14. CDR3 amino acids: CASNTQTRGVDEQFF. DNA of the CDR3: TGTGCCAGCAACACACAAACTCGGGGGGTAGATGAGCAGTTCTTC. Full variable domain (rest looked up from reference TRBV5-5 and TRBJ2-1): DAGVTQSPTHLIKTRGQQVTLRCSPISGHKSVSWYQQVLGQGPQFIFQYYEKEERGRGNFPDRFSARQFPNYSSELNVNALLLGDSALYLCASNTQTRGVDEQFFGPGTRLTVL.

The CDR3 DNA reads TGTGCCAGTAGCCCGAGGACCGGGGGGGATCTCTACGAGCAGTACTTC. It specifies CASSPRTGGDLYEQYF. This sequence joins TRBV19 and TRBJ2-7; TRBD2 matches at 8 bases. The germline V gene has CDR1 LNHDA and CDR2 SQIVND (reference sequence). CDR3 length equals 16 residues. V was clipped by 6 bases and J by 3 bases; unmatched bases: 13.

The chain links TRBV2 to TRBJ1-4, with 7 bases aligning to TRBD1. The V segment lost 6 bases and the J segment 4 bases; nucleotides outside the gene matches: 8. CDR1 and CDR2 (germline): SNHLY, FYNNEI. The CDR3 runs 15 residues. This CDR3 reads CASRVSGGVNEKLFF. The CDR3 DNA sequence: TGTGCCAGCAGGGTCTCAGGGGGAGTTAATGAAAAACTGTTTTTT.

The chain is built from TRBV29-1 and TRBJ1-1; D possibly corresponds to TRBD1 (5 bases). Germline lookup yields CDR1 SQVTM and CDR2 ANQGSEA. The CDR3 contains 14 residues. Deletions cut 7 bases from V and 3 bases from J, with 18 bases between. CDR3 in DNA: TGCAGCGGTGACAAGGGGTATTCTGACACTGAAGCTTTCTTT. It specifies CSGDKGYSDTEAFF.

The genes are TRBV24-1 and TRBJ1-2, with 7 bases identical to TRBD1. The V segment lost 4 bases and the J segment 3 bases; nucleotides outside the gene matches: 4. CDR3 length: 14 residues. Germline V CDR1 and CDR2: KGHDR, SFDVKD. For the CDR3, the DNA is TGTGCCACCAGTGACCTGGGGACAGACTATGGCTACACCTTC. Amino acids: CATSDLGTDYGYTF.

The CDR3 nucleotides read TGTGCCAGCAGTCGCACGAGGGGAAGGGAGGCGGCTTTCTTT. Translating gives CASSRTRGREAAFF. The chain couples TRBV6-5 to TRBJ1-1, with a tentative D call TRBD1 (5 bases). With 5 bases removed from V and 11 bases from J, the gap between germline ends came to 21 bases. The germline V gene has CDR1 MNHEY and CDR2 SVGAGI. The CDR3 length is 14 residues.

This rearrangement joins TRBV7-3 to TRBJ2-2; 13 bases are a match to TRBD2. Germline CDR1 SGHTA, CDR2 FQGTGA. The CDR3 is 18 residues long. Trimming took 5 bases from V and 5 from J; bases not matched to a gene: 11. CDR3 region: CASSPRRTSGGLTGELFF. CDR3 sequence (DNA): TGTGCCAGCAGCCCACGACGGACTAGCGGGGGTTTGACCGGGGAGCTGTTTTTT.

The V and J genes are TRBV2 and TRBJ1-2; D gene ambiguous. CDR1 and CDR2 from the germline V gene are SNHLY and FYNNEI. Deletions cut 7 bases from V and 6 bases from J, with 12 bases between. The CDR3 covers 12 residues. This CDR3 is CASTPGVDGYTF. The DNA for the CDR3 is TGTGCCAGCACCCCGGGTGTCGATGGCTACACCTTC.

The CDR3 loop reads CASSQGPTVAGNTIYF. In DNA form, the CDR3 reads TGTGCCAGCAGCCAAGGGCCGACAGTAGCTGGAAACACCATATATTTT. The chain couples TRBV3-1 (or the pseudogene TRBV3-2) to TRBJ1-3; tentative D call: TRBD1 (5 bases). Germline assignment: CDR1 LGHDT and CDR2 YNNKEL (reference sequence). CDR3 length: 16 residues. Trimming stripped 1 base from V and 2 bases from J, with 12 bases between.

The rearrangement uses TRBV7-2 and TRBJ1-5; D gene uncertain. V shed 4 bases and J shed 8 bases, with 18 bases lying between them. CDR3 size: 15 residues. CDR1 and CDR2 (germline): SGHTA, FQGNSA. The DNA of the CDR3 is TGTGCCAGCAGCTCCTCCCCGGGAATGGGGAAGCCCCAGCATTTT. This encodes CASSSSPGMGKPQHF.

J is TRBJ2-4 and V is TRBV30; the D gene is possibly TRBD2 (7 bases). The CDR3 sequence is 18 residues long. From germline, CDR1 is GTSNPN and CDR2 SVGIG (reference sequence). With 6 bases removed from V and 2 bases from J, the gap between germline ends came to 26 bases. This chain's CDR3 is CACREDSNNLIPKNIQYF. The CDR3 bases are TGTGCCTGTCGGGAGGACAGTAACAACTTGATTCCCAAAAACATTCAGTACTTC.

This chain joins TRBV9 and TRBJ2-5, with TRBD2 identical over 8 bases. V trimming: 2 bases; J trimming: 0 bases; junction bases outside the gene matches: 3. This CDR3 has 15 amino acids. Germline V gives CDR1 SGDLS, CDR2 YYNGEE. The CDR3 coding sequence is TGTGCCAGCAGCGTGCCGCGGGGGGACCAAGAGACCCAGTACTTC. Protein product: CASSVPRGDQETQYF.

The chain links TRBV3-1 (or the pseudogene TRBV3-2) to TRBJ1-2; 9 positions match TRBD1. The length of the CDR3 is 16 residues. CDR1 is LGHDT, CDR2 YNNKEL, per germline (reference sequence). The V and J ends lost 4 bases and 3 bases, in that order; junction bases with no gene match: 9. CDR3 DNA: TGTGCCAGCAGCCTGAGACAGGGGGTGAAGGACTATGGCTACACCTTC. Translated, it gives CASSLRQGVKDYGYTF.

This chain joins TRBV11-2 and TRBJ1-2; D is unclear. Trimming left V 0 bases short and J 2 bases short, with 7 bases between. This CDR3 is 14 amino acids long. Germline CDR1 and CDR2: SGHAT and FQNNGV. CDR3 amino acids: CASSLDSKNYGYTF. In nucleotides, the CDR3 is TGTGCCAGCAGCTTAGATTCTAAGAACTATGGCTACACCTTC.

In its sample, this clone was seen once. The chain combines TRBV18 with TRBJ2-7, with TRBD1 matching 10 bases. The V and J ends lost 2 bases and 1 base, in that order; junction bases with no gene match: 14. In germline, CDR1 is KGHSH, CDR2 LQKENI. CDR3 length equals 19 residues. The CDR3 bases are TGTGCCAGCTCACCAGGCAGGACAGGGGGTCTTTTGGTGTCCTACGAGCAGTACTTC. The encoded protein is CASSPGRTGGLLVSYEQYF.

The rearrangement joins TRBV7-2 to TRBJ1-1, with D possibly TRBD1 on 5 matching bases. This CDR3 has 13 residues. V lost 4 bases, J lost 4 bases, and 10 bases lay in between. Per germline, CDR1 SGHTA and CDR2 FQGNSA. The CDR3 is CASSSQGGTEAFF. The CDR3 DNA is TGTGCCAGCAGCTCCCAGGGTGGCACTGAAGCTTTCTTT.

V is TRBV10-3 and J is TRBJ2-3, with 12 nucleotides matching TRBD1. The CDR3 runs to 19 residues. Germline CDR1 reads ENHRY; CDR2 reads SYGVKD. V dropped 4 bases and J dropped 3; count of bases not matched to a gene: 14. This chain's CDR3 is CAISGSDRDRGQSTDTQYF. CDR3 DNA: TGTGCCATCAGTGGATCAGACCGGGACAGGGGGCAGTCGACAGATACGCAGTATTTT.